Listed below are T cell receptor beta chains from one sample, sequenced in a study of graft-versus-host responses after intestinal transplantation. Libraries were prepared by immunoSEQ multiplex PCR; TCRdb keeps only in-frame clonotypes and omits some of them. The data hold more than 8,000 clones, with roughly 90% observed a single time. This material consisted of PBMCs, taken 30 to 31 days after intestinal transplant. All receptors come from a human patient who received an intestinal transplant, so some T cells may come from the graft donor. Both conserved end residues are part of each CDR3. Each record gives: clone size, J gene, V gene, D gene, CDR3 protein, CDR3 DNA. The D gene is left open where the match is weak. A clone size is listed for some rows: how often the clone was seen (once, few, many), or a class if it is expanded.

once TRBJ2-7 TRBV5-4 NA CASSLGREQYF TGTGCCAGCAGCTTGGGGCGTGAGCAGTACTTC
NA TRBJ2-7 TRBV20-1 NA CSAMQGGEQYF TGCAGTGCTATGCAGGGGGGCGAGCAGTACTTC
NA TRBJ1-1 TRBV7-9 NA CASSPRKGRADTEAFF TGTGCCAGCAGCCCTAGGAAGGGCAGGGCGGACACTGAAGCTTTCTTT
NA TRBJ2-1 TRBV11-3 TRBD2 CASSSLDMGLVTYNEQFF TGTGCCAGCAGCTCCCTGGATATGGGACTAGTAACCTACAATGAGCAGTTCTTC
NA TRBJ1-5 TRBV4-2 NA CASSLLGAYNQPQHF TGTGCCAGCAGCCTCCTAGGGGCCTACAATCAGCCCCAGCATTTT
NA TRBJ1-5 TRBV7-2 NA CASSPAGTPGPQHF TGTGCCAGCAGCCCCGCCGGGACCCCGGGGCCCCAGCATTTT
NA TRBJ2-1 TRBV10-3 NA CAITEGISGYYNEQFF TGTGCCATCACCGAGGGGATAAGCGGCTATTACAATGAGCAGTTCTTC
NA TRBJ1-2 TRBV29-1 NA CSVEAGTSNYGYTF TGCAGCGTTGAAGCCGGGACAAGTAACTATGGCTACACCTTC
few TRBJ1-2 TRBV9 NA CASSVGDWPNYGYTF TGTGCCAGCAGCGTAGGGGACTGGCCTAACTATGGCTACACCTTC
NA TRBJ2-1 TRBV7-9 TRBD2 CASSPGGGPKFF TGTGCCAGCAGCCCCGGGGGGGGCCCAAAGTTCTTC
NA TRBJ2-7 TRBV7-9 TRBD1 CASSSPGTGAYEQYF TGTGCCAGCAGCTCTCCCGGGACAGGAGCCTACGAGCAGTACTTC
NA TRBJ1-1 TRBV28 NA CASSSPVDRLGTEAFF TGTGCCAGCAGTTCCCCCGTTGACAGGTTGGGCACTGAAGCTTTCTTT
NA TRBJ2-3 TRBV6-4 TRBD2 CATRLAGEADTQYF TGTGCCACTAGACTAGCGGGGGAGGCAGATACGCAGTATTTT